This T cell receptor (beta chain) was sequenced in a study of blood T cell repertoires in COVID-19. As for the study in general: The United States, Italy and Spain supplied acute and convalescent COVID-19 samples. T cells, B-cell-depleted T cells, or PBMCs provided the cDNA or gDNA that served as material.

This clone has a handful of counts. As processed by the authors: The authors estimated nucleated cell counts from reference gene primer amplification. Sequencing used immunoSEQ multiplex PCR; TCRdb keeps in-frame clones, though not all of them. V and J calls and clone size are as listed in that table; D and trimming were resolved from the DNA. This table has 80,000 to 95,000 clones, roughly 79% appearing once. The sequence derives from a woman older than 75 with acute or convalescent COVID-19. The source material was peripheral blood.

The CDR3 bases are TGCGCCAGCAGCTTACTTACAGGGAAGACCGGGGAGCTGTTTTTT. This codes for CASSLLTGKTGELFF. The J gene is TRBJ2-2, the V gene TRBV5-1; D possibly corresponds to TRBD1 (6 bases). The germline V gene encodes CDR1 SGHRS and CDR2 YFSETQ. This CDR3 comprises 15 residues. V was cut by 2 bases and J by 5 bases, with 13 bases left in between.